These 25 T cell receptor beta chains were sequenced from one sample in a study of blood T cell repertoires in COVID-19. Measured with immunoSEQ multiplex PCR; TCRdb has only the in-frame clones, and not every one. The data show fewer than 250,000 clones, around four fifths seen once. The sequenced sample consisted of peripheral blood. These receptors came from a woman older than 75 with COVID-19, enrolled during active disease.

The rearrangement links TRBV29-1 to TRBJ2-5; D is perhaps TRBD1 (6 bases). Germline lookup yields CDR1 SQVTM and CDR2 ANQGSEA. This CDR3 is 13 amino acids long. V lost 6 bases and J 0 bases, leaving 11 bases between the germline ends. This CDR3 reads CSVQRGYQETQYF. In DNA, the CDR3 is TGCAGCGTCCAAAGGGGGTACCAAGAGACCCAGTACTTC. The variable domain in full, with the rest retrieved from reference TRBV29-1 and TRBJ2-5, is SAVISQKPSRDICQRGTSLTIQCQVDSQVTMMFWYRQQPGQSLTLIATANQGSEATYESGFVIDKFPISRPNLTFSTLTVSNMSPEDSSIYLCSVQRGYQETQYFGPGTRLLVL.

This clone was seen more than once but under ten times. This chain uses TRBV14 with TRBJ2-7; TRBD2 is a possible D gene (5 bases). Germline-derived CDR1 and CDR2 are SGHDN and FVKESK. The CDR3 is 14 amino acids. Deletions cut 1 base from V and 6 bases from J, with 13 bases between. CDR3 sequence reads: CASSQGSTSREQYV. DNA of the CDR3: TGTGCCAGCAGCCAAGGTAGTACTAGTCGCGAGCAGTACGTC.

The chain carries TRBV11-2 and TRBJ2-6; tentative D call: TRBD1 (6 bases). Germline V CDR1 and CDR2: SGHAT, FQNNGV. Deletions cut 1 base from V and 1 base from J, with 14 bases between. The CDR3 is 18 amino acids. CDR3 sequence (DNA): TGTGCCAGCAGCTTAGGTCCACAGGGAACTTCTGGGGCCAACGTCCTGACTTTC. Translated, it gives CASSLGPQGTSGANVLTF.

The chain has TRBV19 and TRBJ1-6; 7 bases agree with TRBD1. V trimming: 4 bases; J trimming: 7 bases; junction bases outside the gene matches: 13. The CDR3 contains 17 residues. Germline-derived CDR1 and CDR2 are LNHDA and SQIVND (reference sequence). The CDR3 DNA reads as TGTGCCAGTAGTAGGTATTACAGGGGTTCGGAGAATTCACCCCTCCACTTT. This gives the protein CASSRYYRGSENSPLHF.

The chain is built from TRBV7-9 and TRBJ2-3; 11 bases align to TRBD2. CDR1 is SEHNR and CDR2 is FQNEAQ in the germline V gene (reference sequence). The V and J ends lost 2 bases and 6 bases, in that order; junction bases with no gene match: 4. This CDR3 contains 15 residues. The CDR3 loop is CASSLTSGGRDTQYF. In DNA, the CDR3 is TGTGCCAGCAGCTTAACTAGCGGGGGTCGGGATACGCAGTATTTT.

A single count supports this clone. V and J are TRBV5-4 and TRBJ2-5, with unresolved D. Trimming stripped 0 bases from V and 5 bases from J, with 8 bases between. Germline CDR1 is SGHNT and CDR2 is YYREEE (reference sequence). This CDR3 contains 13 residues. CDR3 sequence (DNA): TGTGCCAGCAGCTTGGGAAACGGGGAGACCCAGTACTTC. Translated, it gives CASSLGNGETQYF.

The table lists this clone with a few counts. This rearrangement joins TRBV29-1 to TRBJ1-2, with 8 bases fitting TRBD1. Trimming cost V 3 bases and J 6 bases; bases outside gene matches: 6. Looked up from germline, CDR1 is SQVTM and CDR2 is ANQGSEA. The CDR3 is 13 amino acids. DNA of the CDR3: TGCAGCGTTGAGATGGACAGGGTAAATGGCTACACCTTC. Translated, it gives CSVEMDRVNGYTF.

V gene TRBV6-5 combines with J gene TRBJ1-4, with 8 bases identical to TRBD1. V dropped 7 bases and J dropped 12; count of bases not matched to a gene: 10. Germline CDR1 is MNHEY and CDR2 is SVGAGI. The CDR3 is made up of 13 amino acids. DNA for the CDR3: TGTGCCAGCACCTCTCAGGGGGCTACGCAACTGTTTTTT. Its translation is CASTSQGATQLFF.

The CDR3 coding sequence is TGTGCCAGCAGTGAAAGGCCAGGGTCGGCCGGGGAGCTGTTTTTT. This encodes CASSERPGSAGELFF. The chain combines TRBV2 with TRBJ2-2, with D possibly matching TRBD1 (5 bases). The CDR3 contains 15 residues. Germline V lookup: CDR1 SNHLY, CDR2 FYNNEI. V lost 2 bases and J 6 bases, leaving 13 bases between the germline ends.

This clone was seen only a few times. The genes are TRBV3-1 (or the pseudogene TRBV3-2) and TRBJ1-3; D call uncertain. Germline values: CDR1 LGHDT, CDR2 YNNKEL (reference sequence). The CDR3 runs 15 residues. Trimming removed 6 bases at V and 0 bases at J, with 12 bases between. The CDR3 DNA reads TGTGCCAGCAGTCCCCCCCGGGTCTCTGGAAACACCATATATTTT. Translated, it gives CASSPPRVSGNTIYF.

The chain couples TRBV11-3 to TRBJ2-3, with 9 bases matching TRBD1. The trim removed 2 bases at V and 3 bases at J, leaving 3 bases unmatched. The CDR3 length is 15 residues. Germline CDR1 is SGHNT and CDR2 is YENEEA. In DNA form, the CDR3 reads TGTGCCAGCAGCTTAAGGGACAGGGATACAGATACGCAGTATTTT. This codes for CASSLRDRDTDTQYF.

The rearrangement joins TRBV3-1 (or the pseudogene TRBV3-2) to TRBJ1-2; no firm D call. The germline V gene encodes CDR1 LGHDT and CDR2 YNNKEL (reference sequence). The CDR3 consists of 13 residues. Trimming shortened V by 0 bases and J by 7 bases, and 9 bases separated the two germline ends. CDR3 in DNA: TGTGCCAGCAGCCAAGAGGCCTGGGCTGGCTACACCTTC. As protein: CASSQEAWAGYTF.

This clone was observed a handful of times. CDR3 nucleotides: TGCGCCAGCAGCTTGGATTCCAGGGGTGGGACCCAGTACTTC. This translates into CASSLDSRGGTQYF. V and J are TRBV5-1 and TRBJ2-5, with a tentative D call TRBD1 (6 bases). The CDR3 sequence is 14 residues long. Germline V CDR1 and CDR2: SGHRS, YFSETQ. The V gene lost 0 bases and the J gene lost 7 bases, with 13 bases spanning the gap.

The gene calls are TRBV19 and TRBJ2-3, with no clear D. Germline CDR1 LNHDA, CDR2 SQIVND (reference sequence). Trimming shortened V by 1 base and J by 0 bases, and 5 bases separated the two germline ends. The CDR3 sequence is 14 residues long. CDR3 in DNA: TGTGCCAGTAGTATAGGAGTAAGCACAGATACGCAGTATTTT. Its translation: CASSIGVSTDTQYF.

This clone was observed a single time. The chain uses TRBV6-1 and TRBJ1-5; no clear D gene. Trimming left V 6 bases short and J 9 bases short, with 12 bases between. The CDR3 totals 12 residues. Germline CDR1 reads MNHNS; CDR2 reads SASEGT. The CDR3 DNA is TGTGCCAGCAGCTATCCGCAGCGGCCCCAGCATTTT. Protein: CASSYPQRPQHF.

J is TRBJ2-7 and V is TRBV5-1, with D maybe TRBD1 (5 bases). This CDR3 is 14 amino acids long. The germline V gene has CDR1 SGHRS and CDR2 YFSETQ. V lost 2 bases, J lost 1 base, and 10 bases lay in between. In DNA, the CDR3 is TGCGCCAGCAGCTTCGACAGTTCTTCCTACGAGCAGTACTTC. Its protein is CASSFDSSSYEQYF.

V usage is TRBV11-2 and J usage is TRBJ1-3; no clear D. This CDR3 is 16 amino acids long. Trimming left V 0 bases short and J 0 bases short, with 9 bases between. The germline CDR1 and CDR2 sequences are SGHAT and FQNNGV. The DNA of the CDR3 is TGTGCCAGCAGCTTAGAAAGAGGAAGCTCTGGAAACACCATATATTTT. It encodes CASSLERGSSGNTIYF. Full variable domain (missing parts from reference TRBV11-2 and TRBJ1-3): EAGVAQSPRYKIIEKRQSVAFWCNPISGHATLYWYQQILGQGPKLLIQFQNNGVVDDSQLPKDRFSAERLKGVDSTLKIQPAKLEDSAVYLCASSLERGSSGNTIYFGEGSWLTVV.

This chain connects TRBV30 to TRBJ1-2; D uncertain. CDR1 is GTSNPN, CDR2 SVGIG, per germline (reference sequence). The length of the CDR3 is 12 residues. V was clipped by 5 bases and J by 7 bases, with 14 bases between them. The CDR3 here is CAWGSLAGGYTF. The CDR3 bases are TGTGCCTGGGGAAGTCTTGCCGGTGGCTACACCTTC.

The rearrangement links TRBV28 to TRBJ2-7, with 8 bases lining up with TRBD2. Germline V CDR1 and CDR2: MDHEN, SYDVKM. The CDR3 totals 16 residues. The J segment lost 3 bases and the V segment lost 6 bases, leaving 13 bases of the junction unmatched. The CDR3 DNA follows: TGTGCCAGCAGGAAACCCGGGACTAGACGGGGCTACGAGCAGTACGTC. Amino acids: CASRKPGTRRGYEQYV.

This clone showed up just a few times. The rearrangement joins TRBV5-1 to TRBJ1-2; 7 bases are a match to TRBD1. Germline lookup yields CDR1 SGHRS and CDR2 YFSETQ. The CDR3 spans 14 residues. J gave up 4 bases and V 0 bases, and 3 bases lay outside the gene matches. The CDR3, as DNA: TGCGCCAGCAGCTTGGAGACAGGGCCCTATGGCTACACCTTC. Translation gives CASSLETGPYGYTF.

Only one count was recorded for this clone. The V and J genes are TRBV19 and TRBJ1-1; 7 bases match TRBD1. J was trimmed by 8 bases and V by 6 bases; bases with no gene match: 9. The CDR3 length is 13 residues. From germline, CDR1 is LNHDA and CDR2 SQIVND (reference sequence). The CDR3 DNA is TGTGCCAGTAGAAACGACGGGACAGAAGAAGCTTTCTTT. Translating it yields CASRNDGTEEAFF.

The genes are TRBV5-1 and TRBJ1-1; D is unresolved. CDR3 length equals 14 residues. Per germline, CDR1 SGHRS and CDR2 YFSETQ. Trimming removed 4 bases at V and 3 bases at J, with 13 bases between. The DNA of the CDR3 is TGCGCCAGCAGCGCATTACAGAGGGACACTGAAGCTTTCTTT. This codes for CASSALQRDTEAFF. Full variable domain (outside the CDR3, taken from reference TRBV5-1 and TRBJ1-1): KAGVTQTPRYLIKTRGQQVTLSCSPISGHRSVSWYQQTPGQGLQFLFEYFSETQRNKGNFPGRFSGRQFSNSRSEMNVSTLELGDSALYLCASSALQRDTEAFFGQGTRLTVV.

V and J are TRBV7-9 and TRBJ2-5; 7 bases map to TRBD2. The length of the CDR3 is 13 residues. CDR1 and CDR2 (germline): SEHNR, FQNEAQ (reference sequence). Losses at the gene ends were 5 bases for V and 2 bases for J; bases not matched to a gene: 2. The CDR3 is CASSASGQETQYF. The CDR3 DNA is TGTGCCAGCAGCGCTAGCGGTCAAGAGACCCAGTACTTC.

The rearrangement links TRBV28 to TRBJ2-5; no clear D gene. The germline gives CDR1 MDHEN, CDR2 SYDVKM. The V end was cut by 6 bases, the J end by 3 bases, with 8 bases between. This CDR3 is 12 amino acids long. The CDR3 spells CASRSIKETQYF. As DNA, the CDR3 is TGTGCCAGCAGAAGCATCAAAGAGACCCAGTACTTC.

V usage is TRBV27 and J usage is TRBJ1-1; D is undetermined. The CDR3 is 15 amino acids. V lost 4 bases and J lost 0, with 12 bases in between. The V gene's germline CDR1 is MNHEY and CDR2 SMNVEV (reference sequence). The chain's CDR3 is CASSSRQAVNTEAFF. The CDR3 nucleotides are TGTGCCAGCAGTTCTCGACAAGCCGTGAACACTGAAGCTTTCTTT.